This entry lists 14 T cell receptor beta chains sequenced from one sample in a study of blood T cell repertoires in COVID-19. Here immunoSEQ multiplex PCR was the method, and the copy in TCRdb shows in-frame clones only, minus some. The data show about 200,000 clones, roughly 80% seen once. Sequencing was performed on PBMCs or T cells enriched from blood (not recorded which). These receptor sequences come from a man aged 40-55 years who had recovered from COVID-19.

The chain carries TRBV19 and TRBJ2-1, with 7 bases matching TRBD2. From germline, CDR1 is LNHDA and CDR2 SQIVND (reference sequence). The CDR3 contains 13 residues. J gave up 9 bases and V 5 bases, and 7 bases lay outside the gene matches. This chain's CDR3 is CASSRGLEGEQFF. The CDR3, as DNA: TGTGCCAGTAGTCGCGGACTAGAAGGTGAGCAGTTCTTC.

The CDR3 bases are TGTGCCAGTAGTAGATACAGAGACAGCTCCTATAATTCACCCCTCCACTTT. Residues: CASSRYRDSSYNSPLHF. The chain is built from TRBV19 and TRBJ1-6; a possible D gene is TRBD1 (5 bases). V lost 4 bases and J lost 0, with 13 bases in between. The CDR3 sequence is 17 residues long. Germline CDR1 is LNHDA and CDR2 is SQIVND (reference sequence).

The V call is TRBV6-4, the J call TRBJ2-2; D is uncertain. The CDR3 totals 14 residues. Deletions cut 5 bases from V and 1 base from J, with 8 bases between. The germline CDR1 and CDR2 sequences are MRHNA and SNTAGT. The CDR3 loop reads CASSFSLNTGELFF. In DNA form, the CDR3 reads TGTGCCAGCAGTTTCTCCCTGAACACCGGGGAGCTGTTTTTT.

The chain links TRBV19 to TRBJ1-4; maybe TRBD1 (5 bases). CDR1 is LNHDA and CDR2 is SQIVND in the germline V gene (reference sequence). With 8 bases removed from V and 6 bases from J, the gap between germline ends came to 22 bases. The CDR3 has 16 amino acids. The CDR3: CASSKTPGRGYEKLFF. DNA for the CDR3: TGTGCCAGTTCCAAAACCCCAGGGCGAGGTTATGAAAAACTGTTTTTT.

The sample holds one count of this clone. Germline and junction disagree at one end, which may indicate a read error. V usage is TRBV7-9 and J usage is TRBJ1-6, with D perhaps TRBD1 (6 bases). This CDR3 region has 15 residues. Germline CDR1 and CDR2: SEHNR and FQNEAQ (reference sequence). The CDR3 bases are TGTGCCAGCAGCGTAGCGCAGGGGTATAATTCACCCCTCCACTTT. Its translation is CASSVAQGYNSPLHF. The full variable domain, in which reference TRBV7-9 and TRBJ1-6 provide the parts outside the CDR3, is DTGVSQNPRHKITKRGQNVTFRCDPISEHNRLYWYRQTLGQGPEFLTYFQNEAQLEKSRLLSDRFSAERPKGSFSTLEIQRTEQGDSAMYLCASSVAQGYNSPLHFGNGTRLTVT.

CDR3 loop: CASSLTGDNSPLHF. For the CDR3, the DNA is TGTGCCAGCAGCCTGACAGGGGATAATTCACCCCTCCACTTT. The J gene is TRBJ1-6, the V gene TRBV7-9, with 8 bases aligning to TRBD1. Losses at the gene ends were 5 bases for V and 5 bases for J; bases not matched to a gene: 2. The CDR3 is made up of 14 amino acids. Germline CDR1 is SEHNR and CDR2 is FQNEAQ (reference sequence). Drawing the rest from reference TRBV7-9 and TRBJ1-6, the complete variable domain is DTGVSQNPRHKITKRGQNVTFRCDPISEHNRLYWYRQTLGQGPEFLTYFQNEAQLEKSRLLSDRFSAERPKGSFSTLEIQRTEQGDSAMYLCASSLTGDNSPLHFGNGTRLTVT.

This sequence joins TRBV11-2 and TRBJ1-3, with D tentatively TRBD1 (6 bases). The CDR3 extends over 15 amino acids. V lost 2 bases to trimming and J lost 4 bases, with 12 bases between them. CDR1 SGHAT and CDR2 FQNNGV come from the germline V gene. CDR3 region: CASSLQGPGGNTIYF. CDR3 sequence (DNA): TGTGCCAGCAGCTTACAGGGGCCGGGGGGAAACACCATATATTTT.

CDR3 nucleotide sequence: TGTGCCACCAGCAGAGACAGGGGTTCCTACAATGAGCAGTTCTTC. Amino acids: CATSRDRGSYNEQFF. The genes are TRBV15 and TRBJ2-1; a weak D match, TRBD1 (6 bases). This CDR3 comprises 15 residues. Trimming cost V 0 bases and J 1 base, with 7 bases left between them. Germline V gene sequence: CDR1 LNHNV, CDR2 YYDKDF (reference sequence).

The chain employs TRBV10-3 and TRBJ1-6; 7 bases are a match to TRBD1. This CDR3 is 16 amino acids long. The germline gives CDR1 ENHRY, CDR2 SYGVKD. Unmatched junction bases numbered 15, after V lost 3 bases and J lost 13 bases. This chain's CDR3 is CAISDPVGTAAVPLHF. CDR3 DNA sequence: TGTGCCATCAGTGACCCCGTGGGGACAGCCGCCGTTCCCCTCCACTTT.

The chain combines TRBV4-3 with TRBJ1-5; D uncertain. The CDR3 loop spans 16 amino acids. Per germline, CDR1 LGHNA and CDR2 YSLEER. The germline V and J ends were trimmed by 0 bases and 1 base, with 10 bases remaining between them. The CDR3 nucleotides read TGCGCCAGCAGCCAAGAGGCGGGCGGGAGCAATCAGCCCCAGCATTTT. Translating it yields CASSQEAGGSNQPQHF.

The V and J genes are TRBV30 and TRBJ1-1, with D possibly matching TRBD1 (5 bases). The CDR3 has 14 amino acids. Germline V CDR1 and CDR2: GTSNPN, SVGIG (reference sequence). V gave up 0 bases and J gave up 10 bases, with 18 bases separating them. CDR3 sequence reads: CAWSVRGDPAVAFF. In DNA, the CDR3 is TGTGCCTGGAGTGTACGGGGGGACCCGGCGGTAGCTTTCTTT.

For this clone: The junction departs from germline at one end; a sequencing error may be responsible. The chain is built from TRBV7-7 and TRBJ2-1; 9 bases map to TRBD1. The germline gives CDR1 SSHAT, CDR2 FNYEAQ (reference sequence). The CDR3 is made up of 16 amino acids. The CDR3: CASSSQLGTGNNEQFF. CDR3 DNA sequence: TGTGCTAGCAGCTCCCAACTGGGGACAGGGAACAATGAGCAGTTCTTC.

DNA of the CDR3: TGCGCCAGCAGCTCTGGACAGGGCTCCTACGAGCAGTACTTC. Amino acid sequence: CASSSGQGSYEQYF. V gene TRBV5-1 combines with J gene TRBJ2-7; 8 bases are a match to TRBD1. CDR1 is SGHRS, CDR2 YFSETQ, per germline. With 3 bases clipped from V and 0 bases from J, the junction kept 2 bases outside the gene matches. The CDR3 runs 14 residues.

The V gene is TRBV7-8, the J gene TRBJ2-3; 8 bases agree with TRBD2. The CDR3 runs to 16 residues. Unmatched junction bases numbered 10, after V lost 6 bases and J lost 2 bases. CDR1 and CDR2 (germline): SGHVS, FQNEAQ. CDR3 sequence reads: CASSLRLATVTDTQYF. The CDR3 DNA reads as TGTGCCAGCAGTCTCCGACTAGCGACGGTCACAGATACGCAGTATTTT.